The 11 T cell receptor beta chains listed next were all sequenced from one sample in a study of T cell repertoires in cytomegalovirus infection. TCRdb used MiXCR to reprocess the reads, holding one entry per CDR3 protein. The table includes some 560,000 distinct CDR3 sequences, about 40% detected once. For these TCRs, the target antigens are not known. The source was cultured PBMCs, collected from culture after CMV antigen stimulation. These receptor sequences come from a human donor in good health (CMV status not recorded). Some clones in this sample may be carry-over from other donors' samples.

The rearrangement joins TRBV6-2 or TRBV6-3 to TRBJ2-6; D is possibly TRBD1 (5 bases). Germline V CDR1 and CDR2: MNHEY, SVGEGT. Deletions cut 6 bases from V and 4 bases from J, with 16 bases between. This CDR3 has 16 residues. The CDR3 coding sequence is TGTGCCAGCAGACTCCCGCCAGGGTCCGGGGCCAACGTCCTGACTTTC. This codes for CASRLPPGSGANVLTF.

The CDR3 DNA reads TGTGCCAGCACCACAGGGGGGAAAGAGACCCAGTACTTC. Protein product: CASTTGGKETQYF. This chain joins TRBV28 and TRBJ2-5; 8 nucleotides line up with TRBD1. The ends lost 7 bases at V and 3 bases at J; junction bases unmatched: 4. From germline, CDR1 is MDHEN and CDR2 SYDVKM. This CDR3 has 13 residues.

The CDR3 DNA is TGCAGTGCTAGCCGGGACAGGGCCTACAATGAGCAGTTCTTC. Residues: CSASRDRAYNEQFF. The J gene is TRBJ2-1, the V gene TRBV20-1, with 9 bases matching TRBD1. CDR1 is DFQATT, CDR2 SNEGSKA, per germline (reference sequence). This CDR3 has 14 amino acids. The J segment lost 2 bases and the V segment lost 3 bases, leaving 2 bases of the junction unmatched.

This clonotype was detected only a few times. V is TRBV7-6 and J is TRBJ2-7; a weak D match, TRBD2 (5 bases). Germline assignment: CDR1 SGHVS and CDR2 FNYEAQ. Trimming removed 4 bases at V and 4 bases at J, with 14 bases between. The CDR3 consists of 14 residues. As DNA, the CDR3 is TGTGCCAGCAGCTCAAGCGGAATGATTTACGAGCAGTACTTC. Protein product: CASSSSGMIYEQYF.

The V call is TRBV7-8, the J call TRBJ2-3, with D perhaps being TRBD1 or TRBD2 (5 bases each). CDR1 and CDR2 from the germline V gene are SGHVS and FQNEAQ. V was clipped by 3 bases and J by 2 bases, with 15 bases between them. The CDR3 extends over 16 amino acids. Here the CDR3 reads CASSFAPGAVTDTQYF. The DNA for the CDR3 is TGTGCCAGCAGCTTTGCCCCCGGGGCGGTCACAGATACGCAGTATTTT.

The chain carries TRBV2 and TRBJ2-1, with D tentatively TRBD2 (6 bases). Germline CDR1 is SNHLY and CDR2 is FYNNEI. The CDR3 covers 15 residues. With 4 bases removed from V and 7 bases from J, the gap between germline ends came to 17 bases. Written as DNA, the CDR3 is TGTGCCAGCAGTGGACTGGGGGGAGAGGAGAATGAGCAGTTCTTC. It specifies CASSGLGGEENEQFF.

This chain joins TRBV7-8 and TRBJ1-4; D is unresolved. CDR1 SGHVS and CDR2 FQNEAQ come from the germline V gene. This CDR3 spans 17 amino acids. Trimming took 2 bases from V and 0 from J, leaving 13 bases between them. CDR3 region: CASSLLSGKATNEKLFF. The CDR3, as DNA: TGTGCCAGCAGCTTACTTTCGGGGAAGGCAACTAATGAAAAACTGTTTTTT. Complete variable domain (other parts from reference TRBV7-8 and TRBJ1-4): GAGVSQSPRYKVAKRGQDVALRCDPISGHVSLFWYQQALGQGPEFLTYFQNEAQLDKSGLPSDRFFAERPEGSVSTLKIQRTQQEDSAVYLCASSLLSGKATNEKLFFGSGTQLSVL.

The table lists this clonotype with a count of one. This chain connects TRBV2 to TRBJ1-2, with TRBD1 matching over 7 bases. V lost 10 bases to trimming and J lost 1 base; unmatched junction nucleotides: 6. The CDR3 contains 13 residues. Germline V gene sequence: CDR1 SNHLY, CDR2 FYNNEI. DNA of the CDR3: TGTGCCACCGACAGGGCTCGTAACTATGGCTACACCTTC. Translated: CATDRARNYGYTF.

This clonotype was counted only a few times. This chain's CDR3 is CASSLPAEETQYF. For the CDR3, the DNA is TGTGCCAGCAGCTTACCAGCGGAAGAGACCCAGTACTTC. The genes are TRBV7-9 and TRBJ2-5; D may be TRBD2 (5 bases). Trimming took off 2 bases at V and 3 bases at J, with 7 bases between the two ends. CDR1 is SEHNR, CDR2 FQNEAQ, per germline (reference sequence). The CDR3 is 13 residues long.

The chain combines TRBV27 with TRBJ1-1; no clear D gene. This CDR3 is built from 13 residues. Germline V gene data show CDR1 as MNHEY and CDR2 as SMNVEV (reference sequence). The V end lost 6 bases, the J end lost 3 bases, and 11 bases lay between the germline ends. The chain's CDR3 is CASRDPRYTEAFF. The CDR3 DNA is TGTGCCAGCAGGGACCCGAGGTACACTGAAGCTTTCTTT.

The chain has TRBV5-1 and TRBJ2-1, with 11 bases lining up with TRBD1. This CDR3 is built from 15 residues. In germline, CDR1 is SGHRS, CDR2 YFSETQ. J gave up 4 bases and V 8 bases, and 8 bases lay outside the gene matches. CDR3 nucleotides: TGCGCCAGTGGAGGACAGGGGGCGGAATACAATGAGCAGTTCTTC. Protein: CASGGQGAEYNEQFF.